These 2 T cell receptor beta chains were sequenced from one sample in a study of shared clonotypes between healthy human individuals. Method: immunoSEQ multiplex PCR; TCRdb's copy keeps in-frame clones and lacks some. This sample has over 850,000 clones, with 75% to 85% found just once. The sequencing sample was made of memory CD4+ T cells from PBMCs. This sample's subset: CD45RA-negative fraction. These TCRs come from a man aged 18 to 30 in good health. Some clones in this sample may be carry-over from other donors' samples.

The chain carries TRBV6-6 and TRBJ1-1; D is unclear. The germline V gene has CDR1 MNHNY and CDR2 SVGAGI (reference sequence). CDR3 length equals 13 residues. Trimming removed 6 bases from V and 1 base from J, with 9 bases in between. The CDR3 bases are TGTGCCAGCAGGAACGGTGGGAACACTGAAGCTTTCTTT. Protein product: CASRNGGNTEAFF.

The CDR3 reads CASSFVAGGQETQYF. CDR3 nucleotide sequence: TGTGCCAGCAGCTTCGTAGCGGGAGGGCAGGAGACCCAGTACTTC. The chain uses TRBV7-2 and TRBJ2-5; 11 bases match TRBD2. V trimming: 3 bases; J trimming: 5 bases; junction bases outside the gene matches: 5. The CDR3 length is 15 residues. The germline gives CDR1 SGHTA, CDR2 FQGNSA.